Listed below are T cell receptor beta chains from one sample, sequenced in a study of tumor-infiltrating lymphocytes in localized non-small cell lung cancer. Produced via immunoSEQ multiplex PCR; TCRdb's table is partial and in-frame only. This table holds about 7,400 clones, roughly three quarters found once. The sample was uninvolved lung tissue not adjacent to the tumor. These receptors were taken from a human donor with non-small cell lung cancer. CDR3s include the opening cysteine and the closing phenylalanine or tryptophan. The order of the fields is J gene, CDR3 length, V gene, clone size, D gene, CDR3 DNA, CDR3 protein. The D gene is left open where the match is weak. Only some rows state a clone size, as once, few, many or a class for expanded clones.

TRBJ2-7 | 16 | TRBV28 | few | NA | TGTGCCAGCAGTTTAGTGGTGCGGACGGATGATGTAGAGCAGTACTTC | CASSLVVRTDDVEQYF
TRBJ2-3 | 14 | TRBV5-1 | NA | NA | TGCGCCAGCAGCTTGGTGGTGGGAGCAGATACGCAGTATTTT | CASSLVVGADTQYF
TRBJ1-5 | 13 | TRBV6-4 | few | NA | TGTGCCAGCAGTGAACAGGTCAATCAGCCCCAGCATTTT | CASSEQVNQPQHF
TRBJ2-1 | 17 | TRBV28 | once | NA | TGTGCCAGCAGTCGGGTTGGGGCACCGGGGGTGAACAATGAGCAGTTCTTC | CASSRVGAPGVNNEQFF
TRBJ1-5 | 14 | TRBV9 | few | NA | TGTGCCAGCAGCGTAGGCGCGGAAAATCAGCCCCAGCATTTT | CASSVGAENQPQHF
TRBJ2-7 | 14 | TRBV27 | NA | TRBD1 | TGTGCCAGCAGTTTCCGGGACAGGGTATACGAGCAGTACTTC | CASSFRDRVYEQYF
TRBJ2-7 | 14 | TRBV2 | few | TRBD2 | TGTGCCAGCAGTGCAGCGGGAGGGATGAACGAGCAGTACTTC | CASSAAGGMNEQYF
TRBJ1-4 | 14 | TRBV19 | once | NA | TGTGCCAGTAGCCCCAGGGCAACTAATGAAAAACTGTTTTTT | CASSPRATNEKLFF
TRBJ1-3 | 14 | TRBV5-1 | NA | NA | TGCGCCAGCAGCTTGAGCGGGGGCCTGAACACCATATATTTT | CASSLSGGLNTIYF
TRBJ2-2 | 12 | TRBV6-1 | once | NA | TGTGCCGGCGCCCTAGAATCCGGGGAGCTGTTTTTT | CAGALESGELFF
TRBJ2-5 | 14 | TRBV11-2 | NA | NA | TGTGCCAGCAGCTTTACGGACTTTCAAGAGACCCAGTACTTC | CASSFTDFQETQYF
TRBJ2-3 | 14 | TRBV6-1 | NA | NA | TGTGCCAGCAGAGCCACAGGGAACACAGATACGCAGTATTTT | CASRATGNTDTQYF
TRBJ2-2 | 12 | TRBV7-7 | NA | NA | TGTGCTAGTCGAATGGAGGCCGGGGAGCTGTTTTTT | CASRMEAGELFF
TRBJ2-3 | 14 | TRBV19 | once | TRBD2 | TGTGCCAGTAGTATAGGGGGAGGGTCGGATACGCAGTATTTT | CASSIGGGSDTQYF
TRBJ1-2 | 14 | TRBV4-2 | once | TRBD1 | TGTGCCAGCAGCCCGGGGACAGGGGTCTATGGCTACACCTTC | CASSPGTGVYGYTF
TRBJ2-3 | 15 | TRBV11-1 | NA | TRBD1 | TGTGCCAGCAGCCTTCGGACAGGGGGCCCAGATACGCAGTATTTT | CASSLRTGGPDTQYF
TRBJ1-2 | 14 | TRBV5-4 | NA | TRBD1 | TGTGCCAGCAGCTTGCGCGGACAGGACTATGGCTACACCTTC | CASSLRGQDYGYTF
TRBJ1-1 | 13 | TRBV30 | few | TRBD1 | TGTGCCTGGACAGGACAGGGGAACACTGAAGCTTTCTTT | CAWTGQGNTEAFF
TRBJ1-2 | 17 | TRBV7-2 | NA | NA | TGTGCCAGCAGCTTAGAAAGGCCAGGGGCTGCGCCGGGGGGCTACACCTTC | CASSLERPGAAPGGYTF
TRBJ1-2 | 14 | TRBV5-1 | NA | NA | TGCGCCAGCAGCTTGGGGACCTCAAGAGCGGGCTACACCTTC | CASSLGTSRAGYTF
TRBJ2-3 | 12 | TRBV7-2 | NA | NA | TGTGCCAGCAGCTCCCGGACAGATACGCAGTATTTT | CASSSRTDTQYF
TRBJ1-2 | 15 | TRBV5-4 | NA | NA | TGTGCCAGCAGCTTGGACACCGGGACGGAAATTGGCTACACCTTC | CASSLDTGTEIGYTF
TRBJ2-7 | 15 | TRBV19 | NA | TRBD2 | TGTGCCAGTAGTATAGGGGCGGGAGGGCCCTACGAGCAGTACTTC | CASSIGAGGPYEQYF
TRBJ2-5 | 16 | TRBV28 | NA | NA | TGTGCCAGCAGTATTACCACAGGGGAGGTGGGTGAGACCCAGTACTTC | CASSITTGEVGETQYF
TRBJ2-5 | 15 | TRBV5-4 | NA | NA | TGTGCCAGCAGCCGCCCCACAGGGCTCCAAGAGACCCAGTACTTC | CASSRPTGLQETQYF
TRBJ2-7 | 14 | TRBV29-1 | NA | TRBD1 | TGCAGCGTTGAAGGACAGGGGCCCTCCTACGAGCAGTACTTC | CSVEGQGPSYEQYF
TRBJ1-6 | 14 | TRBV28 | NA | NA | TGTGCCAGCACGGTGGGGGATCGGGGTTCACCCCTCCACTTT | CASTVGDRGSPLHF
TRBJ2-2 | 16 | TRBV19 | NA | NA | TGTGCCAGTAGTATCGGGCGGGCAGGGTCCACCGGGGAGCTGTTTTTT | CASSIGRAGSTGELFF
TRBJ1-1 | 14 | TRBV5-1 | NA | NA | TGCGCCAGCAGCTTGAATGTCGGGAACACTGAAGCTTTCTTT | CASSLNVGNTEAFF
TRBJ1-1 | 15 | TRBV28 | NA | NA | TGTGCCAGCAGTCGAATTTACAGGAAGAACACTGAAGCTTTCTTT | CASSRIYRKNTEAFF
TRBJ2-3 | 14 | TRBV2 | NA | NA | TGTGCCAGTAAAAGTGCCGTGAGCACAGATACGCAGTATTTT | CASKSAVSTDTQYF
TRBJ1-4 | 13 | TRBV15 | few | NA | TGTGCCACCAGCAGAGATCGAGGTGAAAAACTGTTTTTT | CATSRDRGEKLFF
TRBJ1-5 | 15 | TRBV9 | NA | NA | TGTGCCAGCAGCGTAGGGGTGATTAGCAATCAGCCCCAGCATTTT | CASSVGVISNQPQHF
TRBJ2-3 | 15 | TRBV7-3 | NA | NA | TGTGCCAGCAGCCCACGCCTAAGTAGCGCAGATACGCAGTATTTT | CASSPRLSSADTQYF
TRBJ2-7 | 13 | TRBV7-2 | NA | NA | TGTGCCAGCAGCTTCAGGGGGGTCTACGAGCAGTACTTC | CASSFRGVYEQYF
TRBJ1-2 | 12 | TRBV5-4 | NA | NA | TGTGCCAGCCAACAGGGATCTTATGGCTACACCTTC | CASQQGSYGYTF
TRBJ2-1 | 17 | TRBV4-1 | NA | NA | TGCGCCAGCAGCCAGGACGTCCGGCCAAGCTCCTACAATGAGCAGTTCTTC | CASSQDVRPSSYNEQFF
TRBJ2-7 | 15 | TRBV5-1 | NA | NA | TGCGCCAGCAGCTTGGATAGGGGGAGCTCCTACGAGCAGTACTTC | CASSLDRGSSYEQYF
TRBJ2-5 | 14 | TRBV7-2 | NA | NA | TGTGCCAGCAGGAAGGGTCCCTTCCAAGAGACCCAGTACTTC | CASRKGPFQETQYF
TRBJ2-5 | 12 | TRBV7-2 | NA | NA | TGTGCCAGCAGCTTAAGTGAACAGACCCAGTACTTC | CASSLSEQTQYF
TRBJ2-5 | 15 | TRBV7-7 | NA | NA | TGTGCCAGCAGCTTAGTGACAGGCCGTCAAGAGACCCAGTACTTC | CASSLVTGRQETQYF
TRBJ1-6 | 15 | TRBV18 | NA | NA | TGTGCCAGCTCACCAATGACAGTGGAAAATTCACCCCTCCACTTT | CASSPMTVENSPLHF
TRBJ2-2 | 17 | TRBV2 | NA | TRBD2 | TGTGCCAGCAGTGAAGCGAGACTAGCGGGAGGCACCGGGGAGCTGTTTTTT | CASSEARLAGGTGELFF
TRBJ2-5 | 13 | TRBV5-5 | NA | TRBD2 | TGTGCCAGCAGCTGGGGGGGTCAAGAGACCCAGTACTTC | CASSWGGQETQYF
TRBJ1-1 | 13 | TRBV29-1 | NA | NA | TGCAGCGTTGATGGTGGGGGGGTAACTGAAGCTTTCTTT | CSVDGGGVTEAFF
TRBJ1-1 | 12 | TRBV6-6 | NA | NA | TGTGCCAGCAGTTACGTGGGAACTGAAGCTTTCTTT | CASSYVGTEAFF
TRBJ2-3 | 13 | TRBV29-1 | few | NA | TGCAGCGTTGTCATCCAACAGGGAGATACGCAGTATTTT | CSVVIQQGDTQYF
TRBJ2-5 | 14 | TRBV6-1 | NA | TRBD2 | TGTGCCAGCAGGACTAGCGGGGGTGTTGAGACCCAGTACTTC | CASRTSGGVETQYF
TRBJ2-1 | 15 | TRBV5-4 | NA | NA | TGTGCCAGCAGCTTGGGGTCGGACGGGTACAATGAGCAGTTCTTC | CASSLGSDGYNEQFF
TRBJ2-7 | 14 | TRBV28 | NA | NA | TGTGCCAGCACCGAAGGGGGTAGCTCCTACGAGCAGTACTTC | CASTEGGSSYEQYF